A selection of T cell receptor beta chains follows, all from one sample in a study of sequential checkpoint blockade in melanoma. The method was immunoSEQ multiplex PCR; TCRdb's version includes in-frame clones alone and lacks a portion of them. This table has about 40,000 clones, around 86% appearing once. The starting material was CD8+ T cells sorted from blood (inferred from file names), obtained from a patient given nivolumab and ipilimumab in sequence. Receptors originate from a human donor with melanoma. CDR3s include the opening cysteine and the closing phenylalanine or tryptophan. D genes are given only for firm matches. Size tells how often a clone was seen (once, few, many) or the class of an expanded clone, and some rows leave it out.

j_gene	v_gene	d_gene	abundance	len	CDR3nt	CDR3aa
TRBJ2-6	TRBV29-1	TRBD1	NA	16	TGCAGCGGCCGAGACAGGGCCATCTCTGGGGCCAACGTCCTGACTTTC	CSGRDRAISGANVLTF
TRBJ1-3	TRBV28	NA	NA	15	TGTGCCACCCAGTTGAGGGGGTTTGGTGGAAACACCATATATTTT	CATQLRGFGGNTIYF
TRBJ2-5	TRBV6-5	NA	once	14	TGTGCCAGCAGTTACTCCGCAGGGGCGGAGGAAAGGTACTTC	CASSYSAGAEERYF
TRBJ1-1	TRBV7-9	TRBD1	NA	19	TGTGCCAGCAGCTTAGTTACAACCACAGGGGAGAATAGGGGCACTGAAGCTTTCTTT	CASSLVTTTGENRGTEAFF
TRBJ1-5	TRBV7-9	TRBD1	NA	15	TGTGCCAGCAGCTTGGGACAGGGTGACGATCAGCCCCAGCATTTT	CASSLGQGDDQPQHF
TRBJ1-5	TRBV28	TRBD1	NA	15	TGTGCCAGCAGTTCCAGGACAGGGGAGCATCTGCCCCAGCATTTT	CASSSRTGEHLPQHF
TRBJ1-2	TRBV19	NA	NA	17	TGTGCCGGAGAGGGTCCCCGGACAGAGGGAATCATCTATGGCTACACCTTC	CAGEGPRTEGIIYGYTF
TRBJ1-1	TRBV11-2	NA	NA	11	TGTGCCAGCAGCCTTACAGGTATCCCTTTCTTT	CASSLTGIPFF
TRBJ1-2	TRBV27	NA	NA	13	TGTGCCAGCAGAGCGGGGGGGGGTCGTGGCTACACCTTC	CASRAGGGRGYTF
TRBJ2-7	TRBV4-1	NA	NA	15	TGCGCCAGCAGCCAAGAAGACAGGATCTCCTACGAGCAGTACTTC	CASSQEDRISYEQYF
TRBJ2-1	TRBV4-2	NA	NA	16	TGTGCCAGCAGCCAAGAGGTAGCCAGTTCCTACAATGAGCAGTTCTTC	CASSQEVASSYNEQFF
TRBJ1-2	TRBV6-5	TRBD1	NA	15	TGTGCCAGCAGTTACTCCTCCGGGACAGGGTATGGCTACACCTTC	CASSYSSGTGYGYTF
TRBJ2-7	TRBV27	NA	NA	14	TGTGCCAGCAGTGGAAGCCCGACAGGCTACGAGCAGTACTTC	CASSGSPTGYEQYF
TRBJ1-2	TRBV29-1	NA	NA	15	TGCAGCGTTGATCAGGGGTTGTATGGGAGAGATGGCTACACCTTC	CSVDQGLYGRDGYTF
TRBJ2-1	TRBV27	TRBD2	NA	15	TGTGCCAGCAGTTTTTTAGCGGGATCCTCCAATGAGCAGTTCTTC	CASSFLAGSSNEQFF
TRBJ1-5	TRBV30	NA	NA	16	TGTGCCTGGAGTGTGGAGGCCGGGTATAGCAATCAGCCCCAGCATTTT	CAWSVEAGYSNQPQHF
TRBJ2-2	TRBV13	TRBD2	NA	18	TGTGCCAGCAGCTTAGTTGGTGCGGGAGGGCCATCCACCGGGGAGCTGTTTTTT	CASSLVGAGGPSTGELFF
TRBJ1-1	TRBV4-1	NA	NA	16	TGCGCCAGCAGCCAAGAGGGGGGTGGTTGGGACACTGAAGCTTTCTTT	CASSQEGGGWDTEAFF
TRBJ1-5	TRBV10-2	TRBD1	once	17	TGCGCCAGCAGTCGGACAGGCGGTAGGGATAGCAATCAGCCCCAGCATTTT	CASSRTGGRDSNQPQHF
TRBJ2-1	TRBV13	TRBD2	NA	16	TGTGCCAGCAGTCTAAGGACTAGCGATTCCTACAATGAGCAGTTCTTC	CASSLRTSDSYNEQFF
TRBJ2-1	TRBV9	TRBD2	NA	17	TGTGCCAGCAGCGCTGGATTGAGCGGGAGCCCCTACAATGAGCAGTTCTTC	CASSAGLSGSPYNEQFF
TRBJ1-6	TRBV4-1	NA	NA	16	TGCGCCAGCAGCCGAGAGGGACAAGCCTATAATTCACCCCTCCACTTT	CASSREGQAYNSPLHF
TRBJ1-4	TRBV4-2	NA	medium-sized	16	TGTGCCAGCAGCCAAGACGGGCAGGGACTTTGGGAAAAACTGTTTTTT	CASSQDGQGLWEKLFF
TRBJ2-1	TRBV28	NA	NA	14	TGTGCCAGCACCTTAACATACGGGATTAATGAGCAGTTCTTC	CASTLTYGINEQFF
TRBJ1-1	TRBV9	NA	NA	13	TGTGCCAGCAGCGAGTACGGGAACACTGAAGCTTTCTTT	CASSEYGNTEAFF
TRBJ2-1	TRBV27	TRBD2	NA	17	TGTGCCAGCAGTTTAGCCTACCTAGCGGGGGAGGACAATGAGCAGTTCTTC	CASSLAYLAGEDNEQFF
TRBJ2-1	TRBV6-5	TRBD2	NA	15	TGTGCCAGCAGTTACTATTCTGCGGGAGCCGATGAGCAGTTCTTC	CASSYYSAGADEQFF
TRBJ2-7	TRBV27	TRBD1	NA	15	TGTGCCAGCAGTTCGCCCGGGACAGCCTCCTACGAGCAGTACTTC	CASSSPGTASYEQYF
TRBJ2-7	TRBV27	TRBD2	NA	14	TGTGCCAGCACCTCTTTCCTAGCGGCCTACGAGCAGTACTTC	CASTSFLAAYEQYF
TRBJ2-7	TRBV9	NA	NA	11	TGTGCCAGCAGCGCCAGTTACGAGCAGTACTTC	CASSASYEQYF
TRBJ2-1	TRBV7-9	TRBD2	NA	16	TGTGCCAGCAGCCCCCCCCCGGGACTAGTCCACAATGAGCAGTTCTTC	CASSPPPGLVHNEQFF
TRBJ2-5	TRBV15	NA	NA	17	TGTGCCACCAGCAGAGACCTCGACAAGCACTACCAAGAGACCCAGTACTTC	CATSRDLDKHYQETQYF
TRBJ2-6	TRBV19	NA	NA	15	TGTGCCAGTAGTATAGCGGGGTCCGGGGCCAACGTCCTGACTTTC	CASSIAGSGANVLTF
TRBJ2-5	TRBV7-9	TRBD1	NA	15	TGTGCCAGCAGCTCCGCGACAGGGGTCCAAGAGACCCAGTACTTC	CASSSATGVQETQYF
TRBJ2-7	TRBV19	TRBD2	NA	15	TGTGCCAGTAGTAACAGATTAGCGGGAGTCTACGAGCAGTACTTC	CASSNRLAGVYEQYF
TRBJ1-1	TRBV11-2	NA	NA	13	TGTGCCAGCCGGGGGGGCCCGAACACTGAAGCTTTCTTT	CASRGGPNTEAFF
TRBJ2-7	TRBV27	TRBD1	once	15	TGTGCCAGCAGTGAGATGGACAGGGGGCTCGACGAGCAGTACTTC	CASSEMDRGLDEQYF
TRBJ1-3	TRBV19	NA	NA	16	TGTGCCAGTAGTATATGGAGGGGCGGCTCTGGAAACACCATATATTTT	CASSIWRGGSGNTIYF
TRBJ2-7	TRBV7-9	NA	NA	15	TGTGCCAGCAGCCCTCCCTTGGGGCGCAACTACGAGCAGTACTTC	CASSPPLGRNYEQYF
TRBJ2-1	TRBV27	TRBD1	NA	16	TGTGCCAGCAGTAGGCAGGACAGGGCCACCTACAATGAGCAGTTCTTC	CASSRQDRATYNEQFF
TRBJ1-1	TRBV7-9	TRBD1	NA	13	TGTGCCAGCAGACCGACAGGGTACACTGAAGCTTTCTTT	CASRPTGYTEAFF
TRBJ1-5	TRBV27	NA	NA	16	TGTGCCAGCAGTCCCGGGTTTCTCGAGGGCAATCAGCCCCAGCATTTT	CASSPGFLEGNQPQHF
TRBJ2-7	TRBV27	NA	NA	15	TGTGCCAGCAGCTACTCCGGGATAAAACTGGACGAGCAGTACTTC	CASSYSGIKLDEQYF
TRBJ1-3	TRBV30	NA	NA	13	TGTGCCTACGTGGAGAGCTCTGGAAACACCATATATTTT	CAYVESSGNTIYF
TRBJ1-2	TRBV5-1	TRBD1	NA	17	TGCGCCAGCAGCTTGGCAGTCAGGGGGAGCGCTATAGCTGGCTACACCTTC	CASSLAVRGSAIAGYTF
TRBJ2-7	TRBV10-3	TRBD2	NA	15	TGTGCCACAGAGGGAGAAGCGGGGGTCTCCTACGAGCAGTACTTC	CATEGEAGVSYEQYF
TRBJ2-5	TRBV28	TRBD2	NA	18	TGTGCCAGCAGCGGACTAGCGGGAGGGCCCTCGTTCCAAGAGACCCAGTACTTC	CASSGLAGGPSFQETQYF
TRBJ2-3	TRBV6-5	TRBD1	NA	16	TGTGCCAGCAGTTACAACGAACAGACAGGGTCGGATACGCAGTATTTT	CASSYNEQTGSDTQYF
TRBJ1-2	TRBV27	TRBD1	once	15	TGTGCCAGCAGACAGGGACAGGGGGACTGGGATGGCTACACCTTC	CASRQGQGDWDGYTF
TRBJ1-5	TRBV11-2	NA	NA	16	TGTGCCAGCAGCTTAGGACACAGCGGCCGCAATCAGCCCCAGCATTTT	CASSLGHSGRNQPQHF
TRBJ2-7	TRBV29-1	TRBD2	NA	13	TGCAGCGTTGAAAGGCTAGCGGGCTACGAGCAGTACTTC	CSVERLAGYEQYF
TRBJ2-2	TRBV19	TRBD2	NA	15	TGTGCCAGTATTCCGGGACTAGCTTACACCGGGGAGCTGTTTTTT	CASIPGLAYTGELFF
TRBJ1-4	TRBV27	NA	NA	15	TGTGCCAGCAGTTTATGGCAGGGCACTAATGAAAAACTGTTTTTT	CASSLWQGTNEKLFF
TRBJ2-3	TRBV7-9	NA	NA	16	TGTGCCAGCAGCCCGAATAGCGGAGAGAACACAGATACGCAGTATTTT	CASSPNSGENTDTQYF
TRBJ2-1	TRBV2	TRBD2	NA	15	TGTGCCAGCAGTCCAACTAGCGGGAGGAAAGATGAGCAGTTCTTC	CASSPTSGRKDEQFF
TRBJ2-1	TRBV14	NA	few	16	TGTGCCAGCAGCCACAGGGCCGGGCATTCCTACAATGAGCAGTTCTTC	CASSHRAGHSYNEQFF
TRBJ2-7	TRBV18	NA	NA	16	TGTGCCAGCTCCTATCGAGGCGGAGGGCCGGTTGGCGAGCAGTACTTC	CASSYRGGGPVGEQYF
TRBJ1-2	TRBV19	TRBD1	NA	17	TGTGCCAGTAGTACGCGGGACAGGGCTAGGACTAACTATGGCTACACCTTC	CASSTRDRARTNYGYTF
TRBJ1-1	TRBV27	NA	NA	12	TGTGCCAGCAGCCAGGGGAAGACTGAAGCTTTCTTT	CASSQGKTEAFF
TRBJ2-2	TRBV7-6	TRBD2	NA	16	TGTGCCAGCACCGCCGTCCGGGAGGGGAACACCGGGGAGCTGTTTTTT	CASTAVREGNTGELFF